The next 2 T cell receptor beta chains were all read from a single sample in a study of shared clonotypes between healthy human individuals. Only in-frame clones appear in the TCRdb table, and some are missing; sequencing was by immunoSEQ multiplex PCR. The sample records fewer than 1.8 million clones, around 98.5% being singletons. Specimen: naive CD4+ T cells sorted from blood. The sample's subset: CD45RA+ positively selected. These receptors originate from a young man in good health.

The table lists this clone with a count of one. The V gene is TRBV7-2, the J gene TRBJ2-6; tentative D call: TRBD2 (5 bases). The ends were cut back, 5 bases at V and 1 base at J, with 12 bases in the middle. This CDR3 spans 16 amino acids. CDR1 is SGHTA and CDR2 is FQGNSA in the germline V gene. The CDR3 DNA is TGTGCCAGCAGCCCCGTCTCGGGGTCTGGGGCCAACGTCCTGACTTTC. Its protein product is CASSPVSGSGANVLTF. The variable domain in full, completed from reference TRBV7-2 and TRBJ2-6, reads GAGVSQSPSNKVTEKGKDVELRCDPISGHTALYWYRQSLGQGLEFLIYFQGNSAPDKSGLPSDRFSAERTGGSVSTLTIQRTQQEDSAVYLCASSPVSGSGANVLTFGAGSRLTVL.

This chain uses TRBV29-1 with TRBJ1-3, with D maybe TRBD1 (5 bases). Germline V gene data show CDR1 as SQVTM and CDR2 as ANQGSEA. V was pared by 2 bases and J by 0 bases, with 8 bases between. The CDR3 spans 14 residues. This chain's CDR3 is CSVERGSSGNTIYF. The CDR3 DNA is TGCAGCGTTGAACGGGGGAGCTCTGGAAACACCATATATTTT.